Below, 15 T cell receptor beta chains from the same sample are listed, as sequenced in a study of technical replicates of blood from a handful of donors. The repertoire was sequenced with immunoSEQ multiplex PCR; TCRdb's copy has only in-frame clones and lacks some. The sample yields some 74,000 clones, about nine tenths seen once. Sequencing used T cells isolated from PBMCs. The receptors shown here come from a human donor in good health.

This chain uses TRBV6-4 with TRBJ2-3; 9 bases map to TRBD1. The CDR3 has 14 residues. The J segment lost 1 base and the V segment lost 4 bases, leaving 0 bases of the junction unmatched. Germline V CDR1 and CDR2: MRHNA, SNTAGT. The CDR3 region is CASSGTGGTDTQYF. The CDR3 DNA reads as TGTGCCAGCAGTGGGACAGGGGGCACAGATACGCAGTATTTT.

This chain connects TRBV4-2 to TRBJ1-2; 8 bases line up with TRBD1. Germline V gives CDR1 LGHNA, CDR2 YNFKEQ. Germline trimming cut 1 base from V and 7 bases from J; bases unmatched to any gene: 11. CDR3 size: 16 residues. The CDR3 nucleotides are TGTGCCAGCAGCCAAGTTGGGCTCCAGGGGGCGGGTGGCTACACCTTC. Translated: CASSQVGLQGAGGYTF.

The rearrangement uses TRBV10-2 and TRBJ1-1; D unresolved. Trimming pared 6 bases from V and 3 bases from J, leaving 17 bases between. Germline V gene lookup returns CDR1 WSHSY and CDR2 SAAADI. The CDR3 contains 15 residues. The CDR3 reads CASRRRERADTEAFF. The CDR3 DNA is TGCGCCAGCAGAAGGCGGGAGAGAGCGGACACTGAAGCTTTCTTT.

The chain links TRBV29-1 to TRBJ2-7; TRBD1 agrees at 8 bases. The CDR3 contains 13 residues. Germline V CDR1 and CDR2: SQVTM, ANQGSEA. Trimming removed 5 bases from V and 7 bases from J; junction bases left unmatched: 10. The CDR3 loop reads CSVWTGSYREQYF. The CDR3 DNA is TGCAGCGTTTGGACAGGGAGTTATCGGGAGCAGTACTTC.

CDR3 sequence (DNA): TGCGCCAGCAGCCAAGACGCAGCATATGGCAGGGAAGATTACGAGCAGTACTTC. It is translated as CASSQDAAYGREDYEQYF. The rearrangement links TRBV4-3 to TRBJ2-7; tentatively, D is TRBD1 (5 bases). CDR3 length: 18 residues. CDR1 LGHNA and CDR2 YSLEER come from the germline V gene. V was pared by 0 bases and J by 4 bases, with 22 bases between.

The V call is TRBV4-2, the J call TRBJ2-1; TRBD2 aligns across 10 bases. The length of the CDR3 is 16 residues. CDR1 is LGHNA, CDR2 YNFKEQ, per germline. The V segment lost 1 base and the J segment 6 bases; nucleotides outside the gene matches: 6. For the CDR3, the DNA is TGTGCCAGCAGCCAAGGAGATGCTAGCGGGAGCAATGAGCAGTTCTTC. This sequence encodes CASSQGDASGSNEQFF.

V gene TRBV5-5 combines with J gene TRBJ1-5; 8 nucleotides line up with TRBD1. This CDR3 is 14 amino acids long. V was pared by 4 bases and J by 7 bases, with 7 bases of the junction left unmatched. Germline lookup yields CDR1 SGHKS and CDR2 YYEKEE (reference sequence). The CDR3 is CASSTQGDGQPQHF. The CDR3 DNA reads TGTGCCAGCAGCACACAGGGGGATGGCCAGCCCCAGCATTTT.

This chain uses TRBV28 with TRBJ1-1, with 7 bases matching TRBD1. V lost 1 base to trimming and J lost 4 bases; unmatched junction nucleotides: 6. Germline V gene lookup returns CDR1 MDHEN and CDR2 SYDVKM. The CDR3 spans 15 residues. CDR3 residues: CASSLFSPGGTEAFF. The DNA of the CDR3 is TGTGCCAGCAGTTTATTTTCCCCAGGGGGCACTGAAGCTTTCTTT.

In this sample, this clone turned up a few times. The chain has TRBV4-2 and TRBJ1-3; 7 bases align to TRBD1. The V gene's germline CDR1 is LGHNA and CDR2 YNFKEQ. This CDR3 has 16 residues. V lost 0 bases, J lost 2 bases, and 4 bases stayed unmatched. The chain's CDR3 is CASSQDLTGTGNTIYF. CDR3 sequence (DNA): TGTGCCAGCAGCCAAGATCTGACAGGGACTGGAAACACCATATATTTT.

The genes are TRBV29-1 and TRBJ1-1; D gene unclear. The CDR3 totals 12 residues. Between the trimmed V and J ends, which lost 5 bases and 4 bases, there was a span of 11 bases. Germline-derived CDR1 and CDR2 are SQVTM and ANQGSEA. The CDR3 nucleotides are TGCAGCGTTCCCGGGAGTTCCACTGAAGCTTTCTTT. The encoded protein is CSVPGSSTEAFF.

The chain recombines TRBV7-2 with TRBJ2-7; TRBD1 matches 7 bases. The CDR3 loop spans 14 amino acids. Germline CDR1 is SGHTA and CDR2 is FQGNSA. The V segment lost 5 bases and the J segment 1 base; nucleotides outside the gene matches: 5. The DNA of the CDR3 is TGTGCCAGCAGCCCCCGGGACAGATCCTACGAGCAGTACTTC. This translates into CASSPRDRSYEQYF.

The J gene is TRBJ2-2, the V gene TRBV5-1; no firm D call. The length of the CDR3 is 16 residues. V was trimmed by 0 bases and J by 2 bases, leaving 11 bases between them. CDR1 and CDR2 (germline): SGHRS, YFSETQ. CDR3 residues: CASSLAAVPNTGELFF. CDR3 DNA: TGCGCCAGCAGCTTGGCCGCAGTTCCCAACACCGGGGAGCTGTTTTTT. The entire variable domain, with the rest obtained from reference TRBV5-1 and TRBJ2-2, is as follows: KAGVTQTPRYLIKTRGQQVTLSCSPISGHRSVSWYQQTPGQGLQFLFEYFSETQRNKGNFPGRFSGRQFSNSRSEMNVSTLELGDSALYLCASSLAAVPNTGELFFGEGSRLTVL.

J is TRBJ2-7 and V is TRBV11-2; 10 bases match TRBD1. The germline V gene has CDR1 SGHAT and CDR2 FQNNGV. V lost 4 bases, J lost 3 bases, and 6 bases stayed unmatched. The CDR3 length is 15 residues. The CDR3 loop is CASSSSGTGDYEQYF. In DNA, the CDR3 is TGTGCCAGCAGCTCGTCCGGGACAGGGGACTACGAGCAGTACTTC.

The V call is TRBV4-2, the J call TRBJ2-7; 9 bases map to TRBD2. CDR3 length: 17 residues. The germline gives CDR1 LGHNA, CDR2 YNFKEQ. The junction had 10 bases not matched to a gene; V was cut back by 1 base and J by 3 bases. In nucleotides, the CDR3 is TGTGCCAGCAGCCAAGTCAGGCTAGCGGGGATAAACTACGAGCAGTACTTC. It specifies CASSQVRLAGINYEQYF.

This rearrangement joins TRBV14 to TRBJ2-4, with unresolved D. From germline, CDR1 is SGHDN and CDR2 FVKESK. The CDR3 sequence is 14 residues long. Trimming cost V 5 bases and J 1 base, with 9 bases left between them. The CDR3 region has the DNA TGTGCCAGCAGCTTGGCCATTGCCAAAAACATTCAGTACTTC. It codes for CASSLAIAKNIQYF. Using reference TRBV14 and TRBJ2-4 for the parts outside the CDR3, the full variable domain is EAGVTQFPSHSVIEKGQTVTLRCDPISGHDNLYWYRRVMGKEIKFLLHFVKESKQDESGMPNNRFLAERTGGTYSTLKVQPAELEDSGVYFCASSLAIAKNIQYFGAGTRLSVL.